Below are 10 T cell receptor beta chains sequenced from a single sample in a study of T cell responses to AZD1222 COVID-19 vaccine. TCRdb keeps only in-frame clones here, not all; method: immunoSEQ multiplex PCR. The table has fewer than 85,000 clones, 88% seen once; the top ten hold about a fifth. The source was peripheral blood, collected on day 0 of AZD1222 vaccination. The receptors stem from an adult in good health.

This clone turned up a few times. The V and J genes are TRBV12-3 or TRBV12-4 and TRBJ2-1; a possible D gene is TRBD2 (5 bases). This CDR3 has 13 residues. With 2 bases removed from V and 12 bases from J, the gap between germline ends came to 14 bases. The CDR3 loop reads CASSLSGGLRQFF. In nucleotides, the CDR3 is TGTGCCAGCAGTTTATCCGGAGGCCTGAGGCAGTTCTTC.

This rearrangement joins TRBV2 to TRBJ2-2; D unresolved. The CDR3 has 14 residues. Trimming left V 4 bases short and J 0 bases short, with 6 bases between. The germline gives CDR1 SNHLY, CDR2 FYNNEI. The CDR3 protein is CASSVTTNTGELFF. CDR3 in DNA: TGTGCCAGCAGTGTAACAACGAACACCGGGGAGCTGTTTTTT.

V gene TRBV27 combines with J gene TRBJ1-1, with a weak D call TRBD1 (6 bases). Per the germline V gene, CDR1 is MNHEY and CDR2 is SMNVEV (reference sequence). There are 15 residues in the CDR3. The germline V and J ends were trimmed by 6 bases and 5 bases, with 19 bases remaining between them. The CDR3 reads CASRLGRGGGTEAFF. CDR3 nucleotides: TGTGCCAGCAGGTTAGGGAGGGGGGGAGGTACTGAAGCTTTCTTT.

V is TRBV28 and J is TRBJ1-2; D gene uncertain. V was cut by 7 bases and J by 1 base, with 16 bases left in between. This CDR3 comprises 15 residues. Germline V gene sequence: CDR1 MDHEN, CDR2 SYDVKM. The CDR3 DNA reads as TGTGCCAGCAATCAGGCTTACCCCTTTAACTATGGCTACACCTTC. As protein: CASNQAYPFNYGYTF.

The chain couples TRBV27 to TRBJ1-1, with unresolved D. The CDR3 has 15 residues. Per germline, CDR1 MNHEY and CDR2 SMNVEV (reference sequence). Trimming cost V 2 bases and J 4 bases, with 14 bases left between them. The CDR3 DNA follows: TGTGCCAGCAGTTTAAAATCTTATACGGGCACTGAAGCTTTCTTT. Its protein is CASSLKSYTGTEAFF.

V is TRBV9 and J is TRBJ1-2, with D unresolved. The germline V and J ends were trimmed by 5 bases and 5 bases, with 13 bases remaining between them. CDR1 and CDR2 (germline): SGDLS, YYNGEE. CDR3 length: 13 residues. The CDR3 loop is CASRGSSFYGYTF. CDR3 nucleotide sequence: TGTGCCAGCAGGGGCTCCTCATTTTATGGCTACACCTTC.

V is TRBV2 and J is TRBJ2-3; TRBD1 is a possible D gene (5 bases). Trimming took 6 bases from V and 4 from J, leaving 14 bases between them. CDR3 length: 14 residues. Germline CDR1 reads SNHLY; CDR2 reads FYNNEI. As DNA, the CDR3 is TGTGCCAGCAGGGCCCAGGGATTTTCAGATACGCAGTATTTT. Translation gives CASRAQGFSDTQYF.

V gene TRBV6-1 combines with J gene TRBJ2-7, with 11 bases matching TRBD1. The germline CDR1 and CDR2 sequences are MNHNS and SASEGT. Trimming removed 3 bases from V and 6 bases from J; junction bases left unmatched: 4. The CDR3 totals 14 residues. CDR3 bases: TGTGCCAGCAGTGACGGGACAGGGGGAATCGAGCAGTACTTC. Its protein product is CASSDGTGGIEQYF.

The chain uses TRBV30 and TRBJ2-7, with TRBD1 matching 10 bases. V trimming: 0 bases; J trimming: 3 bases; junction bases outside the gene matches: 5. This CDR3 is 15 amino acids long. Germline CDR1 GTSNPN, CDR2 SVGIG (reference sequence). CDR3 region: CAWSVSWTGGYEQYF. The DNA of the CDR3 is TGTGCCTGGAGTGTGAGCTGGACAGGGGGCTACGAGCAGTACTTC.

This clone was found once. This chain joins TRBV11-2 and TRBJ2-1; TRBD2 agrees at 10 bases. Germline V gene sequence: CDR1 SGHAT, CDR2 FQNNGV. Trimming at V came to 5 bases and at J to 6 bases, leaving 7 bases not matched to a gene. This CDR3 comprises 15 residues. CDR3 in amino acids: CASSPSGGGPNEQFF. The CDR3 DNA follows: TGTGCCAGCAGCCCCAGCGGGGGGGGCCCCAATGAGCAGTTCTTC.